This T cell receptor (beta chain) was recorded in a study of vaccination and CD4 T cells after COVID-19. Turning to the study itself: The post-COVID sampling time was a median approximately 3.5 months after diagnosis, ranging from 35 to 161.

TCRdb reprocessed the PCR reads via MiXCR and lists one record per CDR3 protein. The repertoire has about 15,000 distinct CDR3 sequences, about three fifths of them found once; the top ten carry 0.95% to 1.2%. The origin of this receptor is a human donor who had recovered from COVID-19. This sample comprised CD4+ T cells from blood, obtained after SARS-CoV-2 vaccination.

This chain's CDR3 is CASSNGRGPRGSYNSPLHF. DNA of the CDR3: TGTGCCAGCAGCAACGGTAGGGGGCCCCGGGGCTCCTATAATTCACCCCTCCACTTT. The chain employs TRBV21-1 and TRBJ1-6; whether TRBD1, the table's D call, matches the DNA was not checked. TRBV21-1 corresponds to a pseudogene. The length of the CDR3 is 19 residues.